Listed below are T cell receptor beta chains from one sample, sequenced in a study of blood T cell repertoires in COVID-19. Here immunoSEQ multiplex PCR was the method, and the copy in TCRdb shows in-frame clones only, minus some. Of 190,000 or so clones in the sample, 86% were seen once. Sequences were obtained from PBMCs or T cells enriched from blood (not recorded which). The receptors here all came from a woman between 25 and 40 years old who had recovered from COVID-19. The CDR3 runs from the conserved cysteine through the conserved F or W. A D gene is named only where the DNA matches it firmly. Some rows have no size entry. The others give once, few or many, or a class for an expanded clone.

d_gene	v_gene	len	j_gene	abundance	CDR3aa	CDR3nt
TRBD1	TRBV24-1	15	TRBJ1-2	few	CATSARDSPNYGYTF	TGTGCCACCAGTGCCCGGGACAGCCCTAACTATGGCTACACCTTC
NA	TRBV19	13	TRBJ2-3	NA	CASRGGVTDTQYF	TGTGCCAGTAGAGGGGGGGTCACAGATACGCAGTATTTT
TRBD2	TRBV5-4	15	TRBJ2-1	NA	CASSLSGVAYNEQFF	TGTGCCAGCAGCTTGAGCGGGGTGGCCTACAATGAGCAGTTCTTC
TRBD1	TRBV5-1	14	TRBJ2-3	NA	CASSLGQEQDTQYF	TGCGCCAGCAGCCTGGGACAGGAACAAGATACGCAGTATTTT
TRBD2	TRBV5-6	13	TRBJ2-3	NA	CASSSGSGRAQYF	TGTGCCAGCAGCTCGGGGAGCGGGAGGGCGCAGTATTTT
NA	TRBV4-2	13	TRBJ1-5	few	CASSQELLQPQHF	TGTGCCAGCAGCCAAGAACTCCTTCAGCCCCAGCATTTT
NA	TRBV3-1/TRBV3-2	13	TRBJ1-1	NA	CASMGQGNTEAFF	TGTGCCAGCATGGGCCAGGGGAACACTGAAGCTTTCTTT
TRBD2	TRBV3-1/TRBV3-2	17	TRBJ2-2	NA	CASRPPTSGSASGELFF	TGTGCCAGCAGGCCACCGACTAGCGGGAGTGCGAGCGGGGAGCTGTTTTTT
NA	TRBV28	17	TRBJ1-5	once	CASSHRRVTKSNQPQHF	TGTGCCAGCAGCCATAGACGGGTTACGAAGAGCAATCAGCCCCAGCATTTT
NA	TRBV24-1	14	TRBJ2-5	NA	CATSDEGQQETQYF	TGTGCCACCAGTGATGAGGGTCAGCAAGAGACCCAGTACTTC
TRBD1	TRBV6-4	13	TRBJ2-7	NA	CASSMGQGYEQYF	TGTGCCAGCAGTATGGGACAGGGTTACGAGCAGTACTTC
TRBD2	TRBV30	16	TRBJ2-7	NA	CAWSSDLAGEVYEQYF	TGTGCCTGGAGTTCCGACCTAGCGGGAGAGGTCTACGAGCAGTACTTC
TRBD1	TRBV19	15	TRBJ1-1	NA	CASKEGDNRGTEAFF	TGTGCCAGTAAGGAAGGGGATAACAGGGGAACTGAAGCTTTCTTT
TRBD2	TRBV11-2	13	TRBJ2-1	NA	CASSWTSGTEQFF	TGTGCCAGCAGCTGGACTAGCGGGACGGAGCAGTTCTTC
NA	TRBV7-8	12	TRBJ2-4	NA	CASSLRRGIQYF	TGTGCCAGCAGCCTCCGTCGGGGCATTCAGTACTTC
NA	TRBV28	16	TRBJ1-2	NA	CASSTPDRPSGYGYTF	TGTGCCAGCAGTACTCCCGACAGGCCGAGTGGATATGGCTACACCTTC
TRBD2	TRBV5-1	15	TRBJ2-7	NA	CASSLRGELAYEQYF	TGCGCCAGCAGCCTCCGGGGGGAACTTGCCTACGAGCAGTACTTC
NA	TRBV27	16	TRBJ2-1	NA	CASRIGGGQTYNEQFF	TGTGCCAGCAGAATCGGTGGGGGACAAACCTACAATGAGCAGTTCTTC
NA	TRBV7-2	14	TRBJ1-5	NA	CASSTSIGNQPQHF	TGTGCCAGCAGCACCAGTATTGGCAATCAGCCCCAGCATTTT
NA	TRBV19	15	TRBJ2-1	NA	CASSISGNPYNEQFF	TGTGCCAGTAGTATTTCAGGGAACCCCTACAATGAGCAGTTCTTC
TRBD2	TRBV29-1	15	TRBJ2-1	once	CSADGGLAGGDEQFF	TGCAGCGCGGACGGGGGACTAGCGGGAGGAGATGAGCAGTTCTTC
TRBD2	TRBV28	14	TRBJ2-7	NA	CASSRRWGGDEQYF	TGTGCCAGCAGCAGGCGCTGGGGGGGGGACGAGCAGTACTTC
TRBD2	TRBV13	14	TRBJ2-1	NA	CASSFLAGEVEQFF	TGTGCCAGCAGCTTTCTAGCGGGAGAGGTTGAGCAGTTCTTC
NA	TRBV28	10	TRBJ1-4	NA	CASGHEKLFF	TGTGCCAGCGGGCATGAAAAACTGTTTTTT
NA	TRBV28	14	TRBJ1-5	NA	CASSFDSPGQPQHF	TGTGCCAGCAGTTTTGACAGCCCAGGACAGCCCCAGCATTTT
NA	TRBV21-1	19	TRBJ2-7	NA	CASSAPASILTSGSYEQYF	TGTGCCAGCAGCGCCCCCGCTTCCATCCTGACTAGCGGCTCCTACGAGCAGTACTTC
TRBD2	TRBV2	20	TRBJ2-1	NA	CASRGGTSGPAVSPYNEQFF	TGTGCCAGCAGGGGGGGGACTAGCGGGCCCGCAGTCTCACCCTACAATGAGCAGTTCTTC
TRBD2	TRBV11-1	16	TRBJ2-7	once	CASSAGLAGAAYEQYF	TGTGCCAGCAGCGCGGGACTAGCGGGAGCCGCCTACGAGCAGTACTTC
TRBD2	TRBV3-1/TRBV3-2	15	TRBJ2-7	NA	CASSPLAGGPGEQYF	TGTGCCAGCAGCCCACTAGCGGGAGGGCCGGGTGAGCAGTACTTC
NA	TRBV2	15	TRBJ1-1	few	CASSEPTGPNPEAFF	TGTGCCAGCAGTGAACCAACAGGGCCTAACCCTGAAGCTTTCTTT
TRBD1	TRBV11-1	14	TRBJ2-7	NA	CASSYGTGGFEQYF	TGTGCCAGCAGTTACGGGACAGGGGGCTTCGAGCAGTACTTC
TRBD2	TRBV5-1	15	TRBJ2-7	NA	CASSFGSGGAYEQYF	TGCGCCAGCAGCTTCGGGTCGGGAGGCGCCTACGAGCAGTACTTC
TRBD2	TRBV27	14	TRBJ2-5	NA	CASGGLAGGETQYF	TGTGCCAGCGGCGGACTAGCGGGAGGAGAGACCCAGTACTTC
NA	TRBV9	15	TRBJ2-2	NA	CASSPFEANTGELFF	TGTGCCAGCAGCCCCTTCGAGGCGAACACCGGGGAGCTGTTTTTT
TRBD2	TRBV15	18	TRBJ2-7	NA	CATSRDVASGTTSYEQYF	TGTGCCACCAGCAGAGATGTGGCTAGCGGGACTACCTCCTACGAGCAGTACTTC